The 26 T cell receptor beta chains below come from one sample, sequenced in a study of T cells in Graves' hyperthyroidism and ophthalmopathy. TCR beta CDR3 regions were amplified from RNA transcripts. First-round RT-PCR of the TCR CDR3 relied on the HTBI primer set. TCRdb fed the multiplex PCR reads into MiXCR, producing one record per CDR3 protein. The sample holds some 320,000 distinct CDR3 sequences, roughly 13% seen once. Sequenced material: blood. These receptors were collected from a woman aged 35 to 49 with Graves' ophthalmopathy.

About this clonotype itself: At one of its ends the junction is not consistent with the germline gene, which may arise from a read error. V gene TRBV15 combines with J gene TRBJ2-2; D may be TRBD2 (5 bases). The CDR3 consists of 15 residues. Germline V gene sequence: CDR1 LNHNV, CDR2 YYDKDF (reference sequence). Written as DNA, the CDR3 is TGTGCCACCAGCGTGGGAGCTGGGAACACCGAGGAGCTGTTTTTT. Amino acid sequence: CATSVGAGNTEELFF.

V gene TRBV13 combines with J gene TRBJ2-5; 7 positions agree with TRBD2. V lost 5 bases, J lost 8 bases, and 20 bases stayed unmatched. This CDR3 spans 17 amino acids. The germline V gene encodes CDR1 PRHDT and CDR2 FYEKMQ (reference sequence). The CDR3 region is CASSLLRSGTGEGTQYF. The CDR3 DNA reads TGTGCCAGCAGCCTTCTCCGATCCGGGACGGGGGAGGGTACCCAGTACTTC.

Here the CDR3 reads CATRGRPTGVDTGELFF. As DNA, the CDR3 is TGTGCCACCCGAGGGAGGCCAACGGGGGTCGACACCGGGGAGCTGTTTTTT. The chain employs TRBV6-1 and TRBJ2-2, with a weak D call TRBD2 (6 bases). The germline V and J ends were trimmed by 10 bases and 3 bases, with 24 bases remaining between them. Germline CDR1 reads MNHNS; CDR2 reads SASEGT. This CDR3 is built from 17 residues.

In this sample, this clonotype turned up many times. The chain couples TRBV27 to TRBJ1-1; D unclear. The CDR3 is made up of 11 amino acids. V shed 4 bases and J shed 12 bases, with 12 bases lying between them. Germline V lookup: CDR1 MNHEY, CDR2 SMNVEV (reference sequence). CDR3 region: CASSYAGSTFF. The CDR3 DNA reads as TGTGCCAGCAGTTACGCGGGGTCGACTTTCTTT.

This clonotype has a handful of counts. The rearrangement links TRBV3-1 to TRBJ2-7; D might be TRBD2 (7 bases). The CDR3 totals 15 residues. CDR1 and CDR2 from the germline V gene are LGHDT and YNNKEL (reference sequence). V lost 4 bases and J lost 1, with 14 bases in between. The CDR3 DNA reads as TGTGCCAGCAGCCCCACGGGGGGCCGGTCCTACGAGCAGTACTTC. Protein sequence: CASSPTGGRSYEQYF.

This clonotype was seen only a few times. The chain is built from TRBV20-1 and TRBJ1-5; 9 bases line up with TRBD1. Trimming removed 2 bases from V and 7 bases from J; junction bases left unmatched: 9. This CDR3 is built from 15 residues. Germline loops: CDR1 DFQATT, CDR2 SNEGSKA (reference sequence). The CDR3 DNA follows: TGCAGTGCTAGACCCACAGGGGGCCGTAGACAGCCCCAGCATTTT. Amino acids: CSARPTGGRRQPQHF.

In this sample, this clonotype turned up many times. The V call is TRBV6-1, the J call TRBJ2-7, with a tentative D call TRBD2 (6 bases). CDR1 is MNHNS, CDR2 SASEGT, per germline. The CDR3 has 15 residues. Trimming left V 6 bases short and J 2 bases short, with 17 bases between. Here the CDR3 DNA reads TGTGCCAGCAGGACTAGTAGCGGAGTGGCCTACGAGCAGTACTTC. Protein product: CASRTSSGVAYEQYF.

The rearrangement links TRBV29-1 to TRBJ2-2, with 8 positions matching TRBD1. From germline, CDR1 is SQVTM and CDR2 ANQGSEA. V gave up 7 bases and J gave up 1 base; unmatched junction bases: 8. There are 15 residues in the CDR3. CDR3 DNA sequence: TGCAGCGCCTCCCCCGGGACAGGGAACACCGGGGAGCTGTTTTTT. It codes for CSASPGTGNTGELFF.

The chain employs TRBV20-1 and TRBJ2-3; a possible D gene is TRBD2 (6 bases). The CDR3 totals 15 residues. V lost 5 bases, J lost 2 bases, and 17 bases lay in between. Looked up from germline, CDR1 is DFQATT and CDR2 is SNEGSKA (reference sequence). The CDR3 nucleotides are TGCAGTGCTTTCCCTCGGGGGACCTACACAGATACGCAGTATTTT. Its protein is CSAFPRGTYTDTQYF.

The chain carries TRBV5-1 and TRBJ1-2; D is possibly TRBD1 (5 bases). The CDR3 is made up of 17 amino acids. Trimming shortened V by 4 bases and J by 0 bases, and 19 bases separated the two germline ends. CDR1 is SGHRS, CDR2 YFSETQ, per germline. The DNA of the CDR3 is TGCGCCAGCAGCACCCCGGCGGGACGGATAGCTAACTATGGCTACACCTTC. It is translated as CASSTPAGRIANYGYTF.

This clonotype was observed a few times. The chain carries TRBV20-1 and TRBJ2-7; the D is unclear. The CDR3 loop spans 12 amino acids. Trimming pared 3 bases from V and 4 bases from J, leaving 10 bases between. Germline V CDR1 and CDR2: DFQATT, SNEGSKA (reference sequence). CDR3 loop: CSASFTVYEQYF. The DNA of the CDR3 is TGCAGTGCTAGCTTTACTGTTTACGAGCAGTACTTC.

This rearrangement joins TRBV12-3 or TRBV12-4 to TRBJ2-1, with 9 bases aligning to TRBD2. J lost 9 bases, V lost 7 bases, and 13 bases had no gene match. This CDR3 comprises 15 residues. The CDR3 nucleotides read TGTGCCAGCAATTGGGATGGGACTAGCAGACGTGAGCAGTTCTTC. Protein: CASNWDGTSRREQFF.

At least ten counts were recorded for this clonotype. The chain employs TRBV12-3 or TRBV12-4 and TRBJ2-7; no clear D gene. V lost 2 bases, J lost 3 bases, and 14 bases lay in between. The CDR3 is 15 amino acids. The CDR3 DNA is TGTGCCAGCAGTTTAAGTGGGTGGCGGTTCTACGAGCAGTACTTC. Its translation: CASSLSGWRFYEQYF.

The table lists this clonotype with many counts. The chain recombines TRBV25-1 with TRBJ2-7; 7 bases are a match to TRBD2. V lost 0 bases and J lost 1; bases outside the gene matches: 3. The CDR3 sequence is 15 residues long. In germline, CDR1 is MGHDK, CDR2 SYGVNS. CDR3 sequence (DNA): TGTGCCAGCAGTGAATATAGCGGGCAATCCTACGAGCAGTACTTC. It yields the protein CASSEYSGQSYEQYF.

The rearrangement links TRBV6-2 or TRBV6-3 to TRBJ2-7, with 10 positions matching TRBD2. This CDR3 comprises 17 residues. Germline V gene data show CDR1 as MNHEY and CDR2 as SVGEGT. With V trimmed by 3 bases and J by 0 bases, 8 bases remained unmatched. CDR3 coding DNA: TGTGCCAGCAGTTATGAACGAAGCGGGAGGGCCTCCTACGAGCAGTACTTC. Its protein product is CASSYERSGRASYEQYF.

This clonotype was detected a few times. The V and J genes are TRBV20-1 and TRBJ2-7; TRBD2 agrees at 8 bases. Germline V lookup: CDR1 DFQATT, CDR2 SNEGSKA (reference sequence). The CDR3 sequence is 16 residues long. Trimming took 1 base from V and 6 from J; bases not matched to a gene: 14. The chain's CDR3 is CSARVRVTGGPIEQYF. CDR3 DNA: TGCAGTGCTAGAGTCCGGGTGACGGGAGGGCCGATCGAGCAGTACTTC.

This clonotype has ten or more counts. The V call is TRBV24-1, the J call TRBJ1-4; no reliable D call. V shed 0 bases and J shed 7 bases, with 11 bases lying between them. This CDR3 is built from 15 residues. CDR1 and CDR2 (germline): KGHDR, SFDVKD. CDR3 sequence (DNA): TGTGCCACCAGTGATTTGTCAGGTTTAAGTGAAAAACTGTTTTTT. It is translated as CATSDLSGLSEKLFF.

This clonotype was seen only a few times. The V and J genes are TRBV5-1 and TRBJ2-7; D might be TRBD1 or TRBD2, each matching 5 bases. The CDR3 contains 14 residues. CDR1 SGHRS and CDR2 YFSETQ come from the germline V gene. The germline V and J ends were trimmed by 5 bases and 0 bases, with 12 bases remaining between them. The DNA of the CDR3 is TGCGCCAGCAGTCGGGACCTTTACTCCTACGAGCAGTACTTC. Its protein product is CASSRDLYSYEQYF.

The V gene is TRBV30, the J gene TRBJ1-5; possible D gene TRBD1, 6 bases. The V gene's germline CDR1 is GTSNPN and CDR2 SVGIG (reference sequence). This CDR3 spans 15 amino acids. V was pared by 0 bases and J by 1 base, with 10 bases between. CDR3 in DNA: TGTGCCTGGAGTGTACGCACAGGGAGCAATCAGCCCCAGCATTTT. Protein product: CAWSVRTGSNQPQHF.

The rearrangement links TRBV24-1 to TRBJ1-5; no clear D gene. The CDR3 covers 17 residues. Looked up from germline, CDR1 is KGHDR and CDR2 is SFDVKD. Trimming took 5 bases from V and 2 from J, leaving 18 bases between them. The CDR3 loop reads CATSGKSQESGNQPQHF. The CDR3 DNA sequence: TGTGCCACCAGTGGGAAATCCCAGGAGTCCGGCAATCAGCCCCAGCATTTT.

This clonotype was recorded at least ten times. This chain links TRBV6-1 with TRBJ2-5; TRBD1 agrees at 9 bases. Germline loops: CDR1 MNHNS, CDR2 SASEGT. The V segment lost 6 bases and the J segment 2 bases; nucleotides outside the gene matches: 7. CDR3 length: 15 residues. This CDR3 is CASRKQGAGQETQYF. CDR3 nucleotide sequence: TGTGCCAGCAGGAAACAGGGGGCAGGGCAAGAGACCCAGTACTTC.

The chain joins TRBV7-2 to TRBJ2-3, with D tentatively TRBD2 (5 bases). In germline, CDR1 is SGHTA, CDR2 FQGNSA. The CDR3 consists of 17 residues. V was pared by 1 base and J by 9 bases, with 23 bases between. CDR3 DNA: TGTGCCAGCAGCTTAGAGGTGACCTACGAGGGTTCCTGGACGCAGTATTTT. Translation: CASSLEVTYEGSWTQYF.

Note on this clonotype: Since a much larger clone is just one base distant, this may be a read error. CDR3 region: CATSDGRGIFQPQHF. CDR3 bases: TGTGCCACCAGTGATGGACGGGGCATATTTCAGCCCCAGCATTTT. V is TRBV24-1 and J is TRBJ1-5; a weak D match, TRBD1 (5 bases). CDR1 and CDR2 (germline): KGHDR, SFDVKD. The CDR3 runs to 15 residues. With 3 bases removed from V and 6 bases from J, the gap between germline ends came to 14 bases.

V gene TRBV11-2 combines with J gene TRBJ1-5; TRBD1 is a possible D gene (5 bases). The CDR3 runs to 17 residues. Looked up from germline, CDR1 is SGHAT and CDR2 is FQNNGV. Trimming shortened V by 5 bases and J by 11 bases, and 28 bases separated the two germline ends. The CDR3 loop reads CASSRYRDGPYQDTQHF. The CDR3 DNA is TGTGCCAGCAGCCGATACCGGGACGGACCTTATCAAGATACCCAGCATTTT.

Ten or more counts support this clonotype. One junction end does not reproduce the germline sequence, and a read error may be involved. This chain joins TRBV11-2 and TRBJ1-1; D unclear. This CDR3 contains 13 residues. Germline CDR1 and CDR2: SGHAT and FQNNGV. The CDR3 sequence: CASTLQVETGAFF. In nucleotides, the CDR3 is TGTGCCAGCACCCTGCAGGTTGAGACTGGAGCTTTCTTT.

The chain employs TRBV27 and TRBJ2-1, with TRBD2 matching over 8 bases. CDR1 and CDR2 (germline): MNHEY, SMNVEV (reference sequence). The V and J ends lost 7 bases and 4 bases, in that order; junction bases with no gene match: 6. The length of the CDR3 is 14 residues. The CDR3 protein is CASKREMRYNEQFF. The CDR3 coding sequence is TGTGCCAGCAAGCGGGAGATGCGATACAATGAGCAGTTCTTC.